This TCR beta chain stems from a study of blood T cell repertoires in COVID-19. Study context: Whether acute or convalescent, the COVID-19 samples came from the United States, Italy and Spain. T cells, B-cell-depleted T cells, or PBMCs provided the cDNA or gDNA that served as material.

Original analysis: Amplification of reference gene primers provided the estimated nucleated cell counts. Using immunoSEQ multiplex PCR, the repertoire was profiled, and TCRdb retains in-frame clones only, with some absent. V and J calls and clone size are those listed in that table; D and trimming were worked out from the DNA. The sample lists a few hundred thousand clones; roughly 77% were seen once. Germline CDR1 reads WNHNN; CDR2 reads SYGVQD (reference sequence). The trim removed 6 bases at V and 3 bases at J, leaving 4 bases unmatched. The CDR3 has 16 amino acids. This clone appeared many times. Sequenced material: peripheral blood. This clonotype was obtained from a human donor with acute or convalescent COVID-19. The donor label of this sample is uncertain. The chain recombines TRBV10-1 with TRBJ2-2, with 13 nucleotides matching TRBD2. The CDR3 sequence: CASSATSGGHTGELFF. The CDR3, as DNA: TGCGCCAGCAGCGCGACTAGCGGGGGGCACACCGGGGAGCTGTTTTTT.